These 21 T cell receptor beta chains originate from one sample sequenced in a study of identical twins. TCRdb fed the 5' RACE reads into MiXCR, producing one record per CDR3 protein. Altogether 450,000 to 500,000 distinct CDR3 sequences are present, more than 13% being singletons, with the ten largest covering approximately 1%. The sample also formed part of further work on yellow fever vaccine responses in identical twins.

The sequencing input was CD4+ T cells sorted from blood. Receptor source: a woman aged 18-29 years in good health.

The sample holds a few counts of this clonotype. The chain employs TRBV5-1 and TRBJ1-6; D is possibly TRBD1 (5 bases). Germline V gives CDR1 SGHRS, CDR2 YFSETQ. The CDR3 totals 14 residues. Trimming took off 7 bases at V and 3 bases at J, with 11 bases between the two ends. The DNA for the CDR3 is TGCGCCAGCGCCCCGGGGGACTATAATTCACCCCTCCACTTT. Residues: CASAPGDYNSPLHF.

This clonotype occurred a few times. V usage is TRBV15 and J usage is TRBJ1-1; no definite D call. The CDR3 is 13 residues long. Germline CDR1 and CDR2: LNHNV and YYDKDF (reference sequence). With 8 bases removed from V and 1 base from J, the gap between germline ends came to 11 bases. CDR3 nucleotides: TGTGCCACCCGACCGGACGGGAACACTGAAGCTTTCTTT. Translated, it gives CATRPDGNTEAFF.

There are a few counts of this clonotype. This chain links TRBV20-1 with TRBJ2-3; D is perhaps TRBD2 (6 bases). The V gene lost 3 bases and the J gene lost 3 bases, with 13 bases spanning the gap. This CDR3 region has 14 residues. The germline V gene has CDR1 DFQATT and CDR2 SNEGSKA (reference sequence). Written as DNA, the CDR3 is TGCAGTGCTAGTCCCGGGGGAGGAACAGATACGCAGTATTTT. Protein product: CSASPGGGTDTQYF.

The chain uses TRBV7-2 and TRBJ2-7; possible D gene TRBD2, 6 bases. Germline V gene data show CDR1 as SGHTA and CDR2 as FQGNSA. This CDR3 comprises 14 residues. V was trimmed by 5 bases and J by 1 base, leaving 12 bases between them. CDR3 amino acids: CASSGGSRSYEQYF. The CDR3 DNA sequence: TGTGCCAGCAGCGGGGGGAGTAGGTCCTACGAGCAGTACTTC.

The CDR3 bases are TGTGCCAGCAGCCTGCAGGGGGCCGGGCAGTTCTTC. This codes for CASSLQGAGQFF. The chain carries TRBV6-6 and TRBJ2-1; 8 nucleotides align to TRBD1. Losses at the gene ends were 6 bases for V and 12 bases for J; bases not matched to a gene: 7. CDR1 and CDR2 (germline): MNHNY, SVGAGI (reference sequence). The CDR3 spans 12 residues.

This clonotype turned up a few times. The V and J genes are TRBV27 and TRBJ2-1; D is uncertain. Trimming took off 3 bases at V and 7 bases at J, with 16 bases between the two ends. Germline CDR1 is MNHEY and CDR2 is SMNVEV (reference sequence). The CDR3 length is 15 residues. This chain's CDR3 is CASSFFRRTGNEQFF. CDR3 sequence (DNA): TGTGCCAGCAGTTTCTTCCGGCGGACCGGGAATGAGCAGTTCTTC.

This rearrangement joins TRBV18 to TRBJ1-2; 7 nucleotides agree with TRBD1. The germline CDR1 and CDR2 sequences are KGHSH and LQKENI. V trimming: 3 bases; J trimming: 6 bases; junction bases outside the gene matches: 4. The CDR3 contains 13 residues. CDR3: CASSPTGVDGYTF. In DNA form, the CDR3 reads TGTGCCAGCTCACCTACAGGGGTAGATGGCTACACCTTC.

Of note for this clonotype: This may arise from a read error, as a much more abundant clone is one base away. This CDR3 fails to terminate in the conserved phenylalanine or tryptophan, so it likely reflects a read error. The chain combines TRBV4-3 with TRBJ2-2, with D possibly being TRBD1 (6 bases). The ends were cut back, 0 bases at V and 2 bases at J, with 10 bases in the middle. Germline CDR1 reads LGHNA; CDR2 reads YSLEER. This CDR3 has 16 residues. The CDR3 sequence is CASSQEPQGNTGELFS. CDR3 coding DNA: TGCGCCAGCAGCCAAGAACCACAGGGCAACACCGGGGAGCTGTTTTCT.

The chain employs TRBV20-1 and TRBJ2-7, with D possibly called TRBD1 or TRBD2 (7 bases each). CDR3 length: 13 amino acids. Per germline, CDR1 DFQATT and CDR2 SNEGSKA (reference sequence). Between the trimmed V and J ends, which lost 6 bases and 5 bases, there was a span of 17 bases. The CDR3: CSARGGQSHEQYF. The CDR3 DNA reads TGCAGTGCCCGCGGGGGACAGTCCCACGAGCAGTACTTC.

The chain carries TRBV6-4 and TRBJ1-5, with a possible D match to TRBD1 (6 bases). The germline CDR1 and CDR2 sequences are MRHNA and SNTAGT. The V end lost 8 bases, the J end lost 3 bases, and 23 bases lay between the germline ends. This CDR3 contains 17 residues. The CDR3 DNA reads TGTGCCAGCCCTGCGGGACCTAGGACAGTAAACAATCAGCCCCAGCATTTT. Protein sequence: CASPAGPRTVNNQPQHF.

The rearrangement joins TRBV7-2 to TRBJ2-5, with 8 bases that match TRBD2. The CDR3 covers 15 residues. The germline V gene encodes CDR1 SGHTA and CDR2 FQGNSA. The V and J ends lost 1 base and 3 bases, in that order; junction bases with no gene match: 4. In DNA form, the CDR3 reads TGTGCCAGCAGCTTAGGGGGCGGGGGGAAAGAGACCCAGTACTTC. It specifies CASSLGGGGKETQYF.

In its sample, this clonotype was seen a few times. The CDR3 spells CASTVPGNTIYF. The CDR3 nucleotides are TGTGCCAGCACTGTACCTGGAAACACCATATATTTT. The chain employs TRBV2 and TRBJ1-3; D gene uncertain. The V end lost 7 bases, the J end lost 2 bases, and 6 bases lay between the germline ends. Germline values: CDR1 SNHLY, CDR2 FYNNEI. This CDR3 has 12 residues.

The chain couples TRBV5-6 to TRBJ2-5; 7 bases agree with TRBD1. Unmatched junction bases numbered 2, after V lost 4 bases and J lost 2 bases. The V gene's germline CDR1 is SGHDT and CDR2 YYEEEE. The CDR3 runs to 13 residues. In nucleotides, the CDR3 is TGTGCCAGCAGCACGGACAGGCAAGAGACCCAGTACTTC. Translated, it gives CASSTDRQETQYF.

The chain has TRBV6-5 and TRBJ2-3; maybe TRBD2 (6 bases). CDR3 length: 17 residues. V was shortened by 0 bases and J by 1 base, with 14 bases between the two germline ends. The germline V gene encodes CDR1 MNHEY and CDR2 SVGAGI. The CDR3 DNA is TGTGCCAGCAGTTACTCCCGCCCCGGGGGAGGCACAGATACGCAGTATTTT. Amino acid sequence: CASSYSRPGGGTDTQYF.

The J gene is TRBJ2-1, the V gene TRBV11-2, with 10 positions matching TRBD2. The CDR3 runs to 18 residues. Germline assignment: CDR1 SGHAT and CDR2 FQNNGV. V shed 6 bases, J shed 4 bases, and the junction held 15 bases outside the gene matches. The CDR3 region has the DNA TGTGCCAGCAGTCGATCAAGATTTCGGACTAGCGGATACAATGAGCAGTTCTTC. This translates into CASSRSRFRTSGYNEQFF.

This clonotype showed up just a few times. This rearrangement joins TRBV20-1 to TRBJ2-1; the match to TRBD2 covers 11 bases. V trimming: 2 bases; J trimming: 8 bases; junction bases outside the gene matches: 5. This CDR3 has 14 amino acids. Germline CDR1 and CDR2: DFQATT and SNEGSKA (reference sequence). DNA of the CDR3: TGCAGTGCTAGACAACTAGCGGGAGTGTATGAGCAGTTCTTC. Its protein is CSARQLAGVYEQFF.

In its sample, this clonotype was seen many times. The V gene is TRBV12-3 or TRBV12-4, the J gene TRBJ1-1; maybe TRBD1 (6 bases). Trimming cost V 5 bases and J 0 bases, with 13 bases left between them. The CDR3 extends over 15 amino acids. In DNA, the CDR3 is TGTGCCAGCAGTCTGGGGGGGACATTGAACACTGAAGCTTTCTTT. Translation gives CASSLGGTLNTEAFF.

V usage is TRBV6-1 and J usage is TRBJ2-7; 9 bases map to TRBD1. The CDR3 is 15 residues long. V shed 6 bases and J 2 bases; nucleotides not matched to a gene: 8. Germline assignment: CDR1 MNHNS and CDR2 SASEGT. CDR3 coding DNA: TGTGCCAGCAGGGCCGGGACAGGGATTCCCTACGAGCAGTACTTC. It specifies CASRAGTGIPYEQYF.

V and J are TRBV28 and TRBJ2-1, with TRBD2 matching 10 bases. From germline, CDR1 is MDHEN and CDR2 SYDVKM. CDR3 length: 15 residues. V was clipped by 3 bases and J by 9 bases; unmatched bases: 8. In nucleotides, the CDR3 is TGTGCCAGCAGTTTCTCCAGCGGGGGGGTTCGTGAGCAGTTCTTC. As protein: CASSFSSGGVREQFF.

The chain has TRBV9 and TRBJ2-2; the match to TRBD2 covers 7 bases. The CDR3 has 17 amino acids. Germline lookup yields CDR1 SGDLS and CDR2 YYNGEE. The V segment lost 3 bases and the J segment 6 bases; nucleotides outside the gene matches: 14. The CDR3 DNA reads as TGTGCCAGCAGCGAACTAGGCCTTGGGGGGGTAGCCGGGGAGCTGTTTTTT. It encodes CASSELGLGGVAGELFF.

The V call is TRBV2, the J call TRBJ2-3, with no clear D. Germline CDR1 SNHLY, CDR2 FYNNEI. Trimming stripped 6 bases from V and 0 bases from J, with 7 bases between. This CDR3 region has 13 residues. Here the CDR3 reads CASRPDSTDTQYF. CDR3 DNA: TGTGCCAGCAGACCGGACAGCACAGATACGCAGTATTTT.